Presented here are 17 T cell receptor beta chains from one specimen sequenced in a study of a mutant IDH1 vaccine in newly diagnosed glioma. Described time point: week 23, last vaccination. What each vaccine dose contained was 300 ug of mutant IDH1 20-mer peptide, accompanied by topical imiquimod. Antigen specificity for these receptors is unknown. The assay was immunoSEQ multiplex PCR, and TCRdb's table has in-frame clones only and misses some. The sample has roughly 74,000 clones; 85% are singletons. Here the sequenced sample was PBMCs, taken from a glioma patient whose treatment included an IDH1 peptide vaccine. The receptor set was obtained from a man under 40 with glioma. Some clones in this sample may be carry-over from other donors' samples.

The gene calls are TRBV10-3 and TRBJ1-1; D call uncertain. The CDR3 contains 13 residues. The V gene's germline CDR1 is ENHRY and CDR2 SYGVKD. With 8 bases removed from V and 7 bases from J, the gap between germline ends came to 17 bases. CDR3 in amino acids: CAIRLLRGGEAFF. CDR3 DNA sequence: TGTGCCATCCGCCTCCTCCGAGGCGGTGAAGCTTTCTTT.

This clone was seen only a few times. V gene TRBV29-1 combines with J gene TRBJ1-1; unclear D gene. Trimming cost V 2 bases and J 7 bases, with 5 bases left between them. The germline CDR1 and CDR2 sequences are SQVTM and ANQGSEA. The CDR3 consists of 10 residues. Here the CDR3 reads CSVETVEAFF. In nucleotides, the CDR3 is TGCAGCGTTGAAACCGTTGAAGCTTTCTTT.

This chain joins TRBV5-1 and TRBJ2-4; D unclear. This CDR3 has 16 amino acids. Germline lookup yields CDR1 SGHRS and CDR2 YFSETQ. With 6 bases removed from V and 6 bases from J, the gap between germline ends came to 22 bases. CDR3 coding DNA: TGCGCCAGCACCCTCGACGGTCGGTTTAGCACAAACATTCAGTACTTC. It translates to CASTLDGRFSTNIQYF.

V usage is TRBV12-5 and J usage is TRBJ1-2; TRBD1 might be the D (5 bases). V was shortened by 0 bases and J by 3 bases, with 26 bases between the two germline ends. This CDR3 contains 20 residues. The germline V gene encodes CDR1 LGHNT and CDR2 FRNRAP. The DNA for the CDR3 is TGTGCTAGTGGTTTGGTATTTCCCGTCGGTTCGGCCCGAGGGGACTATGGCTACACCTTC. This encodes CASGLVFPVGSARGDYGYTF.

The chain combines TRBV5-6 with TRBJ2-7, with D perhaps being TRBD1 or TRBD2 (5 bases each). V lost 2 bases to trimming and J lost 0 bases, with 9 bases between them. The CDR3 totals 14 residues. Germline CDR1 is SGHDT and CDR2 is YYEEEE. DNA for the CDR3: TGTGCCAGCAGCTTTTCAGGGAGCTCCTACGAGCAGTACTTC. It encodes CASSFSGSSYEQYF.

There are a few counts of this clone. The chain recombines TRBV7-9 with TRBJ1-6; TRBD1 agrees at 10 bases. V shed 2 bases, J shed 9 bases, and the junction held 4 bases outside the gene matches. The germline V gene has CDR1 SEHNR and CDR2 FQNEAQ (reference sequence). CDR3 length: 15 residues. CDR3 DNA sequence: TGTGCCAGCAGCTTAAGGGGGACAGGGGTTTCACCCCTCCACTTT. Residues: CASSLRGTGVSPLHF. Full variable domain (missing parts from reference TRBV7-9 and TRBJ1-6): DTGVSQNPRHKITKRGQNVTFRCDPISEHNRLYWYRQTLGQGPEFLTYFQNEAQLEKSRLLSDRFSAERPKGSFSTLEIQRTEQGDSAMYLCASSLRGTGVSPLHFGNGTRLTVT.

Only a few counts were recorded for this clone. V is TRBV27 and J is TRBJ2-2; TRBD1 agrees at 9 bases. Germline CDR1 is MNHEY and CDR2 is SMNVEV (reference sequence). The trim removed 5 bases at V and 7 bases at J, leaving 8 bases unmatched. The CDR3 is 15 amino acids. CDR3 loop: CASSATGGGIGELFF. CDR3 bases: TGTGCCAGCAGTGCAACAGGGGGCGGGATCGGGGAGCTGTTTTTT.

J is TRBJ2-7 and V is TRBV5-5, with D possibly TRBD1 on 6 matching bases. The CDR3 is made up of 15 amino acids. With 0 bases removed from V and 6 bases from J, the gap between germline ends came to 16 bases. Germline lookup yields CDR1 SGHKS and CDR2 YYEKEE (reference sequence). CDR3 region: CASSLEGQIMLEQYF. The CDR3 coding sequence is TGTGCCAGCAGCTTGGAAGGACAGATAATGCTCGAGCAGTACTTC.

The table lists this clone with a count of one. V gene TRBV9 combines with J gene TRBJ2-3, with D tentatively TRBD2 (6 bases). The CDR3 extends over 18 amino acids. The ends were cut back, 0 bases at V and 1 base at J, with 18 bases in the middle. Per germline, CDR1 SGDLS and CDR2 YYNGEE. CDR3 sequence (DNA): TGTGCCAGCAGCGTAGTTGCGGGATTAGTTCGGGGCACAGATACGCAGTATTTT. This encodes CASSVVAGLVRGTDTQYF.

This chain uses TRBV28 with TRBJ2-7; the D gene is possibly TRBD1 (6 bases). Trimming removed 4 bases at V and 0 bases at J, with 19 bases between. Germline loops: CDR1 MDHEN, CDR2 SYDVKM. This CDR3 region has 17 residues. For the CDR3, the DNA is TGTGCCAGCAGTTGGGAAGAGACAGGTCGCGTCTCCTACGAGCAGTACTTC. It translates to CASSWEETGRVSYEQYF.

The rearrangement joins TRBV7-2 to TRBJ1-2, with 8 bases fitting TRBD1. The CDR3 loop spans 16 amino acids. CDR1 and CDR2 (germline): SGHTA, FQGNSA. V trimming: 1 base; J trimming: 5 bases; junction bases outside the gene matches: 9. CDR3 bases: TGTGCCAGCAGCTTAGGGGTGGCAGGGGGCCGGTATGGCTACACCTTC. The encoded protein is CASSLGVAGGRYGYTF. The full variable domain, rest sourced from reference TRBV7-2 and TRBJ1-2, is GAGVSQSPSNKVTEKGKDVELRCDPISGHTALYWYRQSLGQGLEFLIYFQGNSAPDKSGLPSDRFSAERTGGSVSTLTIQRTQQEDSAVYLCASSLGVAGGRYGYTFGSGTRLTVV.

The rearrangement joins TRBV7-2 to TRBJ1-2; possible D gene TRBD1, 5 bases. V lost 3 bases and J 8 bases, leaving 22 bases between the germline ends. Per the germline V gene, CDR1 is SGHTA and CDR2 is FQGNSA. This CDR3 is 16 amino acids long. The CDR3 is CASSLLRDGFLYGYTF. Here the CDR3 DNA reads TGTGCCAGCAGCTTGCTTAGGGACGGATTTTTGTACGGCTACACCTTC. The complete variable domain, with remaining parts taken from reference TRBV7-2 and TRBJ1-2, reads GAGVSQSPSNKVTEKGKDVELRCDPISGHTALYWYRQSLGQGLEFLIYFQGNSAPDKSGLPSDRFSAERTGGSVSTLTIQRTQQEDSAVYLCASSLLRDGFLYGYTFGSGTRLTVV.

This rearrangement joins TRBV6-5 to TRBJ2-5; the match to TRBD1 covers 11 bases. The J call is doubtful: the DNA matches TRBJ2-7 better. The V gene's germline CDR1 is MNHEY and CDR2 SVGAGI. This CDR3 comprises 15 residues. The CDR3 loop reads CASRGTGGSSYEQYF. The CDR3 coding sequence is TGTGCCAGCAGGGGGACAGGGGGGAGCTCCTACGAGCAGTACTTC.

There are a few counts of this clone. The rearrangement uses TRBV6-1 and TRBJ1-1; D ambiguous. The length of the CDR3 is 12 residues. Germline-derived CDR1 and CDR2 are MNHNS and SASEGT. V was clipped by 2 bases and J by 3 bases, with 4 bases between them. CDR3 bases: TGTGCCAGCAGTGAACGTCACACTGAAGCTTTCTTT. Protein: CASSERHTEAFF.

This clone has a single count. This sequence joins TRBV25-1 and TRBJ1-6; a possible D gene is TRBD1 (6 bases). V gave up 6 bases and J gave up 5 bases, with 14 bases separating them. The CDR3 loop spans 15 amino acids. Germline CDR1 is MGHDK and CDR2 is SYGVNS. CDR3 nucleotide sequence: TGTGCCAGCAGCCCACGAGGGGGTGATAATTCACCCCTCCACTTT. It translates to CASSPRGGDNSPLHF.

The chain couples TRBV5-1 to TRBJ2-1, with a possible D match to TRBD1 (6 bases). The V end lost 0 bases, the J end lost 5 bases, and 9 bases lay between the germline ends. Germline V gene lookup returns CDR1 SGHRS and CDR2 YFSETQ. The CDR3 is made up of 14 amino acids. CDR3 protein: CASSLAGDDNEQFF. The DNA of the CDR3 is TGCGCCAGCAGCTTGGCAGGGGACGACAATGAGCAGTTCTTC.

This clone was seen only a few times. The chain is built from TRBV2 and TRBJ1-1; D possibly corresponds to TRBD1 (6 bases). This CDR3 has 14 residues. Trimming took off 8 bases at V and 0 bases at J, with 13 bases between the two ends. Per germline, CDR1 SNHLY and CDR2 FYNNEI. CDR3 region: CASSGQLMNTEAFF. Here the CDR3 DNA reads TGTGCCAGCTCAGGACAGCTAATGAACACTGAAGCTTTCTTT. Combining the CDR3 with reference TRBV2 and TRBJ1-1 gives the whole variable domain EPEVTQTPSHQVTQMGQEVILRCVPISNHLYFYWYRQILGQKVEFLVSFYNNEISEKSEIFDDQFSVERPDGSNFTLKIRSTKLEDSAMYFCASSGQLMNTEAFFGQGTRLTVV.